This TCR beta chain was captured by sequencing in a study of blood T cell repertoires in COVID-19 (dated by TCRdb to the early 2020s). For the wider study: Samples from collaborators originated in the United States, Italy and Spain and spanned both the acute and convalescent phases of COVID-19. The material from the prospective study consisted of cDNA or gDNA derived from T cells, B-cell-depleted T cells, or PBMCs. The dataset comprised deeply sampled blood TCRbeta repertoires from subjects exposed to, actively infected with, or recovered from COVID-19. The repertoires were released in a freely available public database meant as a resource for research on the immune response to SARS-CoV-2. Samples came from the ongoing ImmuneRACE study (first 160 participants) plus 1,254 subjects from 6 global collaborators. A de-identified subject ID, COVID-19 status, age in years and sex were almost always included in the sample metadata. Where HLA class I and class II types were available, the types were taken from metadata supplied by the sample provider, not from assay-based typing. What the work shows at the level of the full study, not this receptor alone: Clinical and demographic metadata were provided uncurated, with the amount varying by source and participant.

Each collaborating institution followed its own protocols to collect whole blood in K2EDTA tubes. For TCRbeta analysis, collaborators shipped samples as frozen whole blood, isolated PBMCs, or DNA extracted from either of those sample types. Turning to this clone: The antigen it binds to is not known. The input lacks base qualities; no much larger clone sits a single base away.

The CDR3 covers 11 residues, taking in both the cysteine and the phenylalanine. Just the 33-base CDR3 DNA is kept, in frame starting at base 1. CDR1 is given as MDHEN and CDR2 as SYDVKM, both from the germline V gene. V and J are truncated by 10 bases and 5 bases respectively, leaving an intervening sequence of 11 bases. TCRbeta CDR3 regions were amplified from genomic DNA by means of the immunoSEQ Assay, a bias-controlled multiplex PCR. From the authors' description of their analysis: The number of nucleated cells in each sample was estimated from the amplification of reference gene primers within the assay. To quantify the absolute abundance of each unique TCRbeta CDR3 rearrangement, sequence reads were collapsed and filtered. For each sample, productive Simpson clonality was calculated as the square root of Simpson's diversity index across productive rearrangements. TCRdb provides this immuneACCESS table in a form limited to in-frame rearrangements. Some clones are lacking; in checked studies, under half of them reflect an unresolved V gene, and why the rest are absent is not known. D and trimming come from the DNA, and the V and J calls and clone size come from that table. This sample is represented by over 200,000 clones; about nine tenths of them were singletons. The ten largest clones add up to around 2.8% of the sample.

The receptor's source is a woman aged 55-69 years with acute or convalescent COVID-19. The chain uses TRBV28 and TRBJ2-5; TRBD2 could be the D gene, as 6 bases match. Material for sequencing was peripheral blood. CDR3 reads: CAIGTGETQYF. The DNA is TGTGCCATAGGGACTGGGGAGACCCAGTACTTC.